This T cell receptor (beta chain) originates from a study of regulatory T cells in long-lasting Graves disease. The CDR3 has 17 amino acids. Germline values: CDR1 SGHTA, CDR2 FQGNSA. With V trimmed by 4 bases and J by 8 bases, 13 bases remained unmatched. Study conclusions and caveats: Thyroid tissue went unexamined; only peripheral blood was analyzed.

This clonotype was observed at least ten times. Its specificity is unknown. Specified time point: newly diagnosed GD, antithyroid drugs for less than 3 months. The authors made the TCR library using RNA they extracted from PBMCs. Through Arm-PCR of CDR3 regions and iRepertoire HTBI primers, TCR beta libraries were built. Study processing details: Identification across samples found some 60 TRBV and 12 to 15 TRBJ segments. TCRdb passed the multiplex PCR reads through MiXCR, listing each CDR3 protein once. In this record, the V and J calls reflect TCRdb's handling and not the investigators' own analysis. The repertoire holds about 440,000 distinct CDR3 sequences, over 15% seen once, with about 10% in the top ten. This sample also belongs to another study, concerning T cells in Graves' hyperthyroidism and ophthalmopathy.

The sequence was obtained from a woman aged 25-40 years with Graves disease. The sequencing here drew on peripheral blood mononuclear cells (PBMCs), taken at new diagnosis, from a patient treated with antithyroid drugs. The V and J genes are TRBV7-2 and TRBJ2-1; 11 positions agree with TRBD2. This CDR3 is CASSYKVAGGFGHEQFF. DNA for the CDR3: TGTGCCAGCAGCTACAAAGTAGCGGGAGGGTTTGGACATGAGCAGTTCTTC.